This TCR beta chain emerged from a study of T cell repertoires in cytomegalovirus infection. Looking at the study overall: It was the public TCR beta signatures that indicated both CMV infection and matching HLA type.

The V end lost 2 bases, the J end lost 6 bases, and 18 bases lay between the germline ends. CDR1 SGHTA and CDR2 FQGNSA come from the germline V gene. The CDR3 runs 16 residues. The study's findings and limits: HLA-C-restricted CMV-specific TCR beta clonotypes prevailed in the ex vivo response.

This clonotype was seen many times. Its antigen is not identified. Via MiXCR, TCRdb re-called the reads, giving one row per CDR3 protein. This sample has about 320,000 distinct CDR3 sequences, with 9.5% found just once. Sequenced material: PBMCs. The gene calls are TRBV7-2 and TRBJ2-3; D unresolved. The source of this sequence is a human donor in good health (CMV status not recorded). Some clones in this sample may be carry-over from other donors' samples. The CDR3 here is CASSLLKGYPRDTQYF. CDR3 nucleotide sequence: TGTGCCAGCAGCTTATTAAAAGGCTATCCCAGGGATACGCAGTATTTT.